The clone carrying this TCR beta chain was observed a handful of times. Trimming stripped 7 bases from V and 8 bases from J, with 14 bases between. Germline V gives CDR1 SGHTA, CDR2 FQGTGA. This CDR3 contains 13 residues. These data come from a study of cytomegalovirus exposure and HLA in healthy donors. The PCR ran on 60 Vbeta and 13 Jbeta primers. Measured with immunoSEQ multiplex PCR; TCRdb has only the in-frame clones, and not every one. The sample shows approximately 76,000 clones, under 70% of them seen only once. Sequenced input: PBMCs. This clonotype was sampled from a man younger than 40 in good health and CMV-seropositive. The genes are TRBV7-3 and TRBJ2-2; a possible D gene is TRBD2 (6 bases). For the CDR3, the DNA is TGTGCCAGCAAGGAGGGCGGGTCGGGGGAGCTGTTTTTT. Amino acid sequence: CASKEGGSGELFF.